The 25 T cell receptor beta chains below were found in one sample sequenced in a study of cytomegalovirus exposure and HLA in healthy donors. Primers included in the PCR were 60 Vbeta and 13 Jbeta primers. Profiling relied on immunoSEQ multiplex PCR, and the TCRdb table lists in-frame clones only, not all of them. This sample has some 150,000 clones, with 65% to 75% found just once. The source material was PBMCs. The source of these receptors is a man between 60 and 70 years old in good health and CMV-seronegative.

The V and J genes are TRBV7-2 and TRBJ1-2; TRBD1 matches 7 bases. Germline CDR1 is SGHTA and CDR2 is FQGNSA. V lost 3 bases, J lost 8 bases, and 6 bases stayed unmatched. The length of the CDR3 is 13 residues. The chain's CDR3 is CASSFRQGGGYTF. DNA for the CDR3: TGTGCCAGCAGCTTTAGACAGGGCGGAGGCTACACCTTC.

This sequence joins TRBV7-3 and TRBJ2-7; 8 bases are a match to TRBD1. Trimming cost V 6 bases and J 4 bases; bases outside gene matches: 11. Germline values: CDR1 SGHTA, CDR2 FQGTGA. The CDR3 is made up of 15 amino acids. The DNA of the CDR3 is TGTGCCAGCAGGGCTTTTGACAGGGGATTTTACGAGCAGTACTTC. Translating gives CASRAFDRGFYEQYF.

This chain uses TRBV5-1 with TRBJ2-7, with 9 bases identical to TRBD1. Germline CDR1 SGHRS, CDR2 YFSETQ. The CDR3 is 17 residues long. Trimming removed 3 bases from V and 2 bases from J; junction bases left unmatched: 12. CDR3 nucleotides: TGCGCCAGCAGCTCGGGAGTACCGGGACAGGGCGCCTACGAGCAGTACTTC. This translates into CASSSGVPGQGAYEQYF.

The chain couples TRBV6-4 to TRBJ1-2, with D possibly matching TRBD1 (5 bases). Trimming stripped 5 bases from V and 5 bases from J, with 18 bases between. The V gene's germline CDR1 is MRHNA and CDR2 SNTAGT. The CDR3 extends over 15 amino acids. The CDR3 bases are TGTGCCAGCAGTCCCCAGGGCGGTGTTTTATATGGCTACACCTTC. Its protein is CASSPQGGVLYGYTF.

The V call is TRBV6-4, the J call TRBJ2-1; D is unclear. The CDR3 covers 15 residues. CDR1 is MRHNA and CDR2 is SNTAGT in the germline V gene. V lost 6 bases and J lost 0, with 12 bases in between. The DNA for the CDR3 is TGTGCCAGCAGCGCCCGTTATAGCTCCTACAATGAGCAGTTCTTC. Encoded protein: CASSARYSSYNEQFF.

This clone has just a few counts. The J gene is TRBJ2-7, the V gene TRBV7-2; D might be TRBD2 (6 bases). The CDR3 has 15 amino acids. Germline CDR1 and CDR2: SGHTA and FQGNSA. V lost 2 bases and J lost 2, with 13 bases in between. As DNA, the CDR3 is TGTGCCAGCAGCTTATGGGACTGGCCTACCTACGAGCAGTACTTC. Its protein is CASSLWDWPTYEQYF.

The CDR3 coding sequence is TGTGCCAGCAGCGTCGGACTAGCGGGAGGGCCAAATGAGCAGTACTTC. Its translation: CASSVGLAGGPNEQYF. V is TRBV5-4 and J is TRBJ2-7; 15 nucleotides line up with TRBD2. Germline loops: CDR1 SGHNT, CDR2 YYREEE (reference sequence). The CDR3 covers 16 residues. V gave up 4 bases and J gave up 7 bases; unmatched junction bases: 9.

The chain carries TRBV9 and TRBJ1-1; 10 bases line up with TRBD1. Per the germline V gene, CDR1 is SGDLS and CDR2 is YYNGEE. CDR3 length equals 18 residues. Trimming cost V 0 bases and J 0 bases; bases outside gene matches: 8. This CDR3 is CASSVDSGQGYMNTEAFF. CDR3 sequence (DNA): TGTGCCAGCAGCGTAGATTCGGGACAGGGGTACATGAACACTGAAGCTTTCTTT. The full variable domain, with the rest looked up from reference TRBV9 and TRBJ1-1, is DSGVTQTPKHLITATGQRVTLRCSPRSGDLSVYWYQQSLDQGLQFLIQYYNGEERAKGNILERFSAQQFPDLHSELNLSSLELGDSALYFCASSVDSGQGYMNTEAFFGQGTRLTVV.

V usage is TRBV4-3 and J usage is TRBJ2-7, with 7 positions matching TRBD2. The germline CDR1 and CDR2 sequences are LGHNA and YSLEER. The CDR3 totals 18 residues. The trim removed 0 bases at V and 6 bases at J, leaving 17 bases unmatched. CDR3 amino acids: CASSQDWRGASAGLEQYF. The CDR3 DNA sequence: TGCGCCAGCAGCCAAGATTGGAGGGGAGCCTCAGCGGGACTCGAGCAGTACTTC.

The chain combines TRBV7-9 with TRBJ2-2, with a tentative D call TRBD2 (5 bases). CDR3 length: 14 residues. With 5 bases removed from V and 6 bases from J, the gap between germline ends came to 13 bases. Germline V gene sequence: CDR1 SEHNR, CDR2 FQNEAQ (reference sequence). CDR3 residues: CASSPRAAAGELFF. In DNA form, the CDR3 reads TGTGCCAGCAGCCCGCGGGCCGCCGCCGGGGAGCTGTTTTTT.

The genes are TRBV25-1 and TRBJ1-5; D unresolved. Per germline, CDR1 MGHDK and CDR2 SYGVNS. The CDR3 has 14 residues. Trimming cost V 2 bases and J 0 bases, with 5 bases left between them. The CDR3 DNA is TGTGCCAGCAGTGAAACCTATAGCAATCAGCCCCAGCATTTT. Translating gives CASSETYSNQPQHF.

The chain uses TRBV5-1 and TRBJ2-2; weak D call: TRBD1 (5 bases). The CDR3 loop spans 14 amino acids. V shed 7 bases and J shed 0 bases, with 10 bases lying between them. CDR1 is SGHRS, CDR2 YFSETQ, per germline. The CDR3 DNA is TGCGCCAGCCTATCGACAGCGAACACCGGGGAGCTGTTTTTT. This translates into CASLSTANTGELFF.

The chain is built from TRBV10-1 and TRBJ2-4, with 7 bases matching TRBD1. Germline V gene data show CDR1 as WNHNN and CDR2 as SYGVQD (reference sequence). The CDR3 covers 14 residues. V lost 4 bases and J lost 5; bases outside the gene matches: 5. The CDR3 coding sequence is TGCGCCAGCAGTGGGGGACAGCGGCAAAACATTCAGTACTTC. Translated: CASSGGQRQNIQYF.

This chain connects TRBV18 to TRBJ1-1; TRBD1 matches 12 bases. The CDR3 spans 17 residues. CDR1 and CDR2 (germline): KGHSH, LQKENI. V gave up 0 bases and J gave up 2 bases; unmatched junction bases: 4. CDR3 nucleotide sequence: TGTGCCAGCTCACCACCGGGACAGGGGGCAGGCAACACTGAAGCTTTCTTT. It specifies CASSPPGQGAGNTEAFF.

CDR3 nucleotide sequence: TGTGCCAGCAGCTCTACTTCGGGTCTGAACACTGAAGCTTTCTTT. Residues: CASSSTSGLNTEAFF. The rearrangement links TRBV7-6 to TRBJ1-1, with D uncertain. Trimming removed 4 bases at V and 0 bases at J, with 12 bases between. The CDR3 runs to 15 residues. Per germline, CDR1 SGHVS and CDR2 FNYEAQ.

The sample holds a few counts of this clone. The CDR3 DNA reads TGTGCCAGCAGCTTTATTGTATCCGGGAAGGGGGATGAGCAGTTCTTC. Amino acids: CASSFIVSGKGDEQFF. V and J are TRBV7-6 and TRBJ2-1; maybe TRBD1 (6 bases). V was pared by 3 bases and J by 8 bases, with 20 bases between. The CDR3 has 16 residues. CDR1 and CDR2 (germline): SGHVS, FNYEAQ.

The V and J genes are TRBV6-5 and TRBJ1-3, with 7 positions matching TRBD1. Per germline, CDR1 MNHEY and CDR2 SVGAGI. V lost 2 bases, J lost 2 bases, and 3 bases stayed unmatched. This CDR3 comprises 15 residues. CDR3 sequence reads: CASSYETGAGNTIYF. The CDR3 DNA reads as TGTGCCAGCAGTTACGAAACAGGGGCTGGAAACACCATATATTTT.

This sequence joins TRBV6-5 and TRBJ1-2; D is possibly TRBD1 (6 bases). CDR3 length: 14 residues. Deletions cut 6 bases from V and 6 bases from J, with 17 bases between. CDR1 and CDR2 (germline): MNHEY, SVGAGI. This CDR3 is CASSHGEGGNGYTF. CDR3 bases: TGTGCCAGCAGCCACGGGGAGGGGGGGAATGGCTACACCTTC.

The V gene is TRBV7-3, the J gene TRBJ2-7, with 7 bases identical to TRBD2. The CDR3 totals 14 residues. Germline values: CDR1 SGHTA, CDR2 FQGTGA. V was pared by 4 bases and J by 3 bases, with 6 bases of the junction left unmatched. The CDR3 loop reads CASSSPERDYEQYF. For the CDR3, the DNA is TGTGCCAGCAGCTCACCGGAGCGGGACTACGAGCAGTACTTC.

This sequence joins TRBV6-5 and TRBJ2-2, with unresolved D. Germline values: CDR1 MNHEY, CDR2 SVGAGI. The CDR3 consists of 13 residues. The ends were cut back, 7 bases at V and 6 bases at J, with 12 bases in the middle. The CDR3 here is CASKRRAAGELFF. The DNA of the CDR3 is TGTGCCAGCAAACGGAGAGCCGCCGGGGAGCTGTTTTTT.

The rearrangement joins TRBV6-5 to TRBJ1-4; 8 bases are shared with TRBD1. This CDR3 contains 15 residues. Germline loops: CDR1 MNHEY, CDR2 SVGAGI. V gave up 6 bases and J gave up 4 bases; unmatched junction bases: 7. CDR3: CASSPRDRLNEKLFF. DNA for the CDR3: TGTGCCAGCAGCCCCCGGGACAGGCTTAATGAAAAACTGTTTTTT.

The rearrangement links TRBV5-4 to TRBJ2-7, with 11 bases aligning to TRBD2. Germline values: CDR1 SGHNT, CDR2 YYREEE (reference sequence). The CDR3 is 15 amino acids. With 0 bases clipped from V and 6 bases from J, the junction kept 5 bases outside the gene matches. As DNA, the CDR3 is TGTGCCAGCAGCTTGGGTTTAGCGGGAGGGCGCGAGCAGTACTTC. This translates into CASSLGLAGGREQYF.

This sequence joins TRBV27 and TRBJ2-5; 8 positions agree with TRBD2. The CDR3 contains 15 residues. CDR1 and CDR2 (germline): MNHEY, SMNVEV (reference sequence). V lost 3 bases to trimming and J lost 1 base; unmatched junction nucleotides: 4. CDR3 region: CASSLELAVQETQYF. DNA of the CDR3: TGTGCCAGCAGTTTGGAACTAGCGGTCCAAGAGACCCAGTACTTC.

J is TRBJ2-3 and V is TRBV29-1, with 9 bases fitting TRBD1. Per germline, CDR1 SQVTM and CDR2 ANQGSEA. The trim removed 6 bases at V and 4 bases at J, leaving 8 bases unmatched. The CDR3 loop spans 14 amino acids. CDR3 loop: CSVGQGWYSDTQYF. The CDR3 region has the DNA TGCAGCGTAGGACAGGGGTGGTATTCAGATACGCAGTATTTT.

The V call is TRBV19, the J call TRBJ1-4, with D tentatively TRBD1 (5 bases). The V end lost 5 bases, the J end lost 6 bases, and 16 bases lay between the germline ends. Germline lookup yields CDR1 LNHDA and CDR2 SQIVND (reference sequence). The CDR3 is 15 residues long. The CDR3 protein is CASSVRQNFHEKLFF. For the CDR3, the DNA is TGTGCCAGTAGTGTCAGACAGAACTTCCATGAAAAACTGTTTTTT.